These T cell receptor beta chains were read from a single sample in a study of OX40 agonist ivuxolimab in advanced cancers. Only in-frame clones appear in the TCRdb table, and some are missing; sequencing was by immunoSEQ multiplex PCR. The sample includes tens of thousands of clones, 80% to 90% of them seen just once. This specimen was CD4+ or CD8+ T cells sorted from blood, taken in a trial of the OX40 agonist ivuxolimab. All receptors derive from an adult with an advanced solid tumor such as melanoma, head and neck, liver or kidney cancer. The CDR3 runs from the conserved cysteine through the conserved F or W. A D gene is named only where the DNA matches it firmly. Only part of the rows carry a size: once, few, many, or a class if the clone is expanded.

.	TRBV9	TRBJ2-5	.	CASSGGTYEETQYF	TGTGCCAGCAGCGGAGGGACGTACGAAGAGACCCAGTACTTC
.	TRBV11-3	TRBJ2-7	.	CASSLRGGSYEQYF	TGTGCCAGCAGCCTACGAGGGGGATCCTACGAGCAGTACTTC
.	TRBV7-3	TRBJ2-1	.	CASSLIGGDPYNEQFF	TGTGCCAGCAGCTTAATAGGCGGGGACCCCTACAATGAGCAGTTCTTC
TRBD2	TRBV10-3	TRBJ2-1	.	CAIGGGGSSSYNEQFF	TGTGCCATCGGCGGCGGGGGGTCGAGCTCCTACAATGAGCAGTTCTTC
.	TRBV5-4	TRBJ2-1	.	CASSPPGSYNEQFF	TGTGCCAGCAGCCCCCCGGGTTCCTACAATGAGCAGTTCTTC
.	TRBV6-5	TRBJ2-1	.	CASSYRRRAYNEQFF	TGTGCCAGCAGTTACCGCCGGAGGGCCTACAATGAGCAGTTCTTC
.	TRBV10-1	TRBJ2-1	.	CASSGSGTSSYNEQFF	TGCGCCAGCAGTGGATCAGGGACCTCTTCCTACAATGAGCAGTTCTTC
.	TRBV6-6	TRBJ1-5	.	CASSPDSEYQPQHF	TGTGCCAGCAGTCCCGACAGTGAATATCAGCCCCAGCATTTT
.	TRBV5-1	TRBJ1-4	.	CASSLVGEYNEKLFF	TGCGCCAGCAGCTTGGTAGGGGAGTATAATGAAAAACTGTTTTTT
.	TRBV7-3	TRBJ2-2	once	CASSLHPPGSGGELFF	TGTGCCAGCAGCTTACACCCCCCAGGGTCGGGCGGGGAGCTGTTTTTT
TRBD2	TRBV30	TRBJ2-3	.	CAWSPGRGTGTDTQYF	TGTGCCTGGAGTCCCGGGCGGGGGACCGGCACAGATACGCAGTATTTT
TRBD1	TRBV9	TRBJ1-1	.	CASSDGQGRLSNTEAFF	TGTGCCAGCAGCGATGGACAGGGGCGACTATCGAACACTGAAGCTTTCTTT
.	TRBV4-3	TRBJ1-2	.	CASSQRVGPQDGYTF	TGCGCCAGCAGCCAAAGAGTAGGGCCCCAGGATGGCTACACCTTC
TRBD1	TRBV25-1	TRBJ1-4	.	CASSDRGRGNEKLFF	TGTGCCAGCAGTGATAGGGGGCGCGGTAATGAAAAACTGTTTTTT
TRBD1	TRBV11-2	TRBJ2-1	.	CASSPQGATVHEQFF	TGTGCCAGCAGCCCCCAGGGGGCAACGGTTCATGAGCAGTTCTTC
TRBD1	TRBV19	TRBJ1-2	.	CASSNGQTGGFYGYTF	TGTGCCAGTAGTAATGGACAGACAGGGGGCTTCTATGGCTACACCTTC
.	TRBV6-1	TRBJ1-3	.	CASSEAGPRNTIYF	TGTGCCAGCAGTGAAGCGGGACCGCGAAACACCATATATTTT
.	TRBV4-3	TRBJ1-2	.	CASSQDTAYGYTF	TGCGCCAGCAGCCAAGATACGGCTTATGGCTACACCTTC
.	TRBV10-3	TRBJ2-3	once	CAIMQDTGTDTQYF	TGTGCCATCATGCAGGACACGGGCACAGATACGCAGTATTTT
TRBD2	TRBV4-2	TRBJ2-5	.	CASSQGVAGALETQYF	TGTGCCAGCAGCCAAGGGGTAGCGGGGGCCCTCGAGACCCAGTACTTC
.	TRBV6-5	TRBJ2-1	once	CASSYSGRGRDEQFF	TGTGCCAGCAGTTACTCGGGTAGGGGGAGAGATGAGCAGTTCTTC
TRBD1	TRBV29-1	TRBJ2-7	.	CSVEVGLDRDEQYF	TGCAGCGTTGAAGTGGGGTTAGACAGGGACGAGCAGTACTTC
TRBD1	TRBV18	TRBJ1-1	.	CASSPRTGSAGNTEAFF	TGTGCCAGCTCGCCTCGGACAGGGTCTGCCGGGAACACTGAAGCTTTCTTT
.	TRBV7-2	TRBJ2-2	.	CASSTLYTGELFF	TGTGCCAGCAGCACCCTTTACACCGGGGAGCTGTTTTTT
TRBD1	TRBV9	TRBJ1-6	.	CASSPRAGQAYNSPLHF	TGTGCCAGCAGCCCCCGAGCGGGACAGGCCTATAATTCACCCCTCCACTTT
.	TRBV28	TRBJ2-7	.	CASSDRVSYEQYF	TGTGCCAGCAGTGATAGAGTTTCCTACGAGCAGTACTTC
.	TRBV7-9	TRBJ2-2	.	CASSRGRAEGTGELFF	TGTGCCAGCAGCCGGGGACGGGCGGAGGGGACCGGGGAGCTGTTTTTT
TRBD1	TRBV2	TRBJ2-7	.	CASSEGQASSYEQYF	TGTGCCAGCAGCGAGGGACAGGCGAGCTCCTACGAGCAGTACTTC
.	TRBV2	TRBJ2-3	.	CASSEFGDLDTQYF	TGTGCCAGCAGTGAATTTGGGGACTTGGATACGCAGTATTTT
.	TRBV7-9	TRBJ1-5	.	CASSLDPASNQPQHF	TGTGCCAGCAGCTTAGACCCAGCTAGCAATCAGCCCCAGCATTTT
.	TRBV6-1	TRBJ1-2	.	CASSEASRVVTF	TGTGCCAGCAGTGAAGCCTCCAGGGTTGTTACCTTC
.	TRBV5-4	TRBJ2-2	.	CASSFRQVNTGELFF	TGTGCCAGCAGCTTCCGGCAGGTGAACACCGGGGAGCTGTTTTTT
.	TRBV4-2	TRBJ1-5	many	CASSQDLAGHHSNQPQHF	TGTGCCAGCAGCCAAGATCTCGCAGGGCACCATAGCAATCAGCCCCAGCATTTT
.	TRBV6-5	TRBJ1-4	.	CASSYLSVGTNEKLFF	TGTGCCAGCAGTTACCTGTCAGTAGGCACTAATGAAAAACTGTTTTTT
TRBD1	TRBV5-1	TRBJ2-1	.	CASRNLPGQGANEQFF	TGCGCCAGCAGGAACTTACCGGGACAGGGGGCGAATGAGCAGTTCTTC
.	TRBV27	TRBJ2-7	.	CASSLRVLSSYEQYF	TGTGCCAGCAGTTTAAGGGTCTTATCCTCCTACGAGCAGTACTTC
.	TRBV11-2	TRBJ2-5	few	CASSWGHRETQYF	TGTGCCAGCAGCTGGGGGCACCGGGAGACCCAGTACTTC
TRBD1	TRBV9	TRBJ2-5	.	CASSSTGAARETQYF	TGTGCCAGCAGCTCGACAGGGGCGGCACGGGAGACCCAGTACTTC
TRBD2	TRBV2	TRBJ2-5	.	CASGGGLAVQETQYF	TGTGCCAGCGGGGGAGGACTAGCGGTGCAAGAGACCCAGTACTTC
.	TRBV9	TRBJ1-6	.	CASSVGWGSNSPLHF	TGTGCCAGCAGCGTGGGTTGGGGGAGTAATTCACCCCTCCACTTT
TRBD1	TRBV28	TRBJ1-2	.	CASSTPGGDRMLRYGYTF	TGTGCCAGCAGTACCCCGGGGGGGGACAGGATGCTGAGGTATGGCTACACCTTC
.	TRBV7-2	TRBJ1-3	.	CASSQTILDTIYF	TGTGCCAGCAGCCAGACAATTTTAGACACCATATATTTT
.	TRBV30	TRBJ1-2	.	CAWSLQGTYGYTF	TGTGCCTGGAGCCTACAGGGAACCTATGGCTACACCTTC
TRBD1	TRBV28	TRBJ2-7	.	CASSLGTASYEQYF	TGTGCCAGCAGTTTAGGGACAGCCTCCTACGAGCAGTACTTC